These 9 T cell receptor beta chains were all obtained from the same sample, sequenced in a study of blood T cell repertoires in COVID-19. Generated by immunoSEQ multiplex PCR, the TCRdb table keeps only in-frame clones and is missing some. The repertoire consists of some 390,000 clones, with roughly 86% occurring once and the leading ten covering 2% to 2.5%. Sequencing was carried out using peripheral blood. These receptors were taken from a woman aged 60-75 years with COVID-19, enrolled during active disease.

The chain joins TRBV25-1 to TRBJ2-1; 9 bases map to TRBD2. CDR1 and CDR2 from the germline V gene are MGHDK and SYGVNS. J was trimmed by 8 bases and V by 5 bases; bases with no gene match: 7. The CDR3 consists of 14 residues. CDR3 sequence (DNA): TGTGCCAGCAGTTTGGCTAGCGGGGTCCATGAGCAGTTCTTC. Encoded protein: CASSLASGVHEQFF.

The J gene is TRBJ2-2, the V gene TRBV10-2, with D perhaps matching TRBD2 (5 bases). With 9 bases removed from V and 2 bases from J, the gap between germline ends came to 16 bases. The CDR3 contains 15 residues. In germline, CDR1 is WSHSY, CDR2 SAAADI. The CDR3 nucleotides are TGCGCCAGAAGAGGGTCTCAGCCTAACACCGGGGAGCTGTTTTTT. Its protein is CARRGSQPNTGELFF.

The rearrangement uses TRBV5-1 and TRBJ2-5; D gene unclear. Trimming shortened V by 0 bases and J by 3 bases, and 9 bases separated the two germline ends. The germline V gene encodes CDR1 SGHRS and CDR2 YFSETQ. CDR3 length equals 14 residues. DNA of the CDR3: TGCGCCAGCAGCTTGGGAGGCGGTAAAGAGACCCAGTACTTC. Translated: CASSLGGGKETQYF.

J is TRBJ1-2 and V is TRBV6-6; D not certain. Deletions cut 6 bases from V and 1 base from J, with 12 bases between. This CDR3 comprises 14 residues. The V gene's germline CDR1 is MNHNY and CDR2 SVGAGI (reference sequence). This chain's CDR3 is CASRTGDNNYGYTF. In nucleotides, the CDR3 is TGTGCCAGCAGAACCGGGGATAATAACTATGGCTACACCTTC.

CDR3 in amino acids: CASSPPGANQETQYF. The CDR3 DNA reads TGTGCCAGCTCACCACCGGGAGCGAACCAAGAGACCCAGTACTTC. The gene calls are TRBV18 and TRBJ2-5, with D possibly TRBD2 on 5 matching bases. The V end lost 0 bases, the J end lost 0 bases, and 8 bases lay between the germline ends. CDR1 is KGHSH and CDR2 is LQKENI in the germline V gene. This CDR3 comprises 15 residues.

The chain has TRBV13 and TRBJ2-6, with 10 bases lining up with TRBD1. Trimming removed 6 bases from V and 2 bases from J; junction bases left unmatched: 4. The germline V gene has CDR1 PRHDT and CDR2 FYEKMQ (reference sequence). The CDR3 contains 16 residues. CDR3 in amino acids: CASRSGTGAGANVLTF. In nucleotides, the CDR3 is TGTGCCAGCAGGTCCGGGACAGGGGCTGGGGCCAACGTCCTGACTTTC.

This clone was detected only once. The V call is TRBV24-1, the J call TRBJ1-1; D gene uncertain. Germline V gene data show CDR1 as KGHDR and CDR2 as SFDVKD. Trimming removed 8 bases at V and 2 bases at J, with 8 bases between. The CDR3 has 12 amino acids. The CDR3 reads CATMNRNTEAFF. CDR3 DNA sequence: TGTGCCACCATGAACAGAAACACTGAAGCTTTCTTT.

The chain employs TRBV18 and TRBJ1-4, with TRBD1 identical over 8 bases. Germline V gene data show CDR1 as KGHSH and CDR2 as LQKENI. This CDR3 comprises 14 residues. V lost 3 bases to trimming and J lost 5 bases; unmatched junction nucleotides: 2. CDR3 nucleotides: TGTGCCAGCTCACCGGGACAGGTGAATGAAAAACTGTTTTTT. This translates into CASSPGQVNEKLFF.

The genes are TRBV18 and TRBJ2-3; possibly TRBD2 for D (5 bases). The CDR3 spans 13 residues. Germline V gives CDR1 KGHSH, CDR2 LQKENI. Trimming cost V 2 bases and J 2 bases, with 5 bases left between them. CDR3 residues: CASSPDYTDTQYF. The CDR3 region has the DNA TGTGCCAGCTCACCAGACTACACAGATACGCAGTATTTT. Together with reference TRBV18 and TRBJ2-3, the CDR3 gives the full variable domain: NAGVMQNPRHLVRRRGQEARLRCSPMKGHSHVYWYRQLPEEGLKFMVYLQKENIIDESGMPKERFSAEFPKEGPSILRIQQVVRGDSAAYFCASSPDYTDTQYFGPGTRLTVL.